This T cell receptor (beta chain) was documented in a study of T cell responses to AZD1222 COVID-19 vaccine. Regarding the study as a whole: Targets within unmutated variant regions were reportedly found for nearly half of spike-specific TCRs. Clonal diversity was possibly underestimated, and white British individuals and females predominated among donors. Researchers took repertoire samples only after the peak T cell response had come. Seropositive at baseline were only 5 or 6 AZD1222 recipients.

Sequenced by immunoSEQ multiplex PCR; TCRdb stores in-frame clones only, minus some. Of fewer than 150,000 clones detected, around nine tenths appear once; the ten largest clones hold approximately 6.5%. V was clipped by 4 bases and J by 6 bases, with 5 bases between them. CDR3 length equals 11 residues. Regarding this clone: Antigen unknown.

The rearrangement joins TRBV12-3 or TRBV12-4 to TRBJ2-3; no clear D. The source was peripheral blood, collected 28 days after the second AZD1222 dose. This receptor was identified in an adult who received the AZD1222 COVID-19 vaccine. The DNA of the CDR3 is TGTGCCAGCAGTTCGAGTGATACGCAGTATTTT. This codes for CASSSSDTQYF.